This TCR beta chain was sequenced in a study of T cells in Graves' hyperthyroidism and ophthalmopathy. Study-level background: Peripheral blood was drawn at first diagnosis, prior to all treatment.

Stable Graves' hyperthyroidism denoted no ophthalmopathy progression over 18 months. The PBMCs were taken from around 9.1 ml of fresh peripheral blood. RNA transcripts yielded amplified TCR beta CDR3 regions. Carried out on the TCR CDR3, a first-round RT-PCR used the HTBI primer set. TCRdb reprocessed the multiplex PCR reads via MiXCR and lists one record per CDR3 protein. The sample lists roughly 710,000 distinct CDR3 sequences; about a third were seen once. Germline V gene sequence: CDR1 MNHNY, CDR2 SVGAGI (reference sequence). The CDR3 consists of 15 residues. The V end lost 4 bases, the J end lost 2 bases, and 14 bases lay between the germline ends. Details on this clonotype: A read error may explain this, as a much larger clone is one base away. As the CDR3 is not closed by the conserved phenylalanine or tryptophan, this likely results from a read error.

The clonotype originates from a woman aged 40 to 55 with Graves' hyperthyroidism. J is TRBJ1-2 and V is TRBV6-6; tentatively, D is TRBD1 (6 bases). Source material: blood. CDR3 DNA: TGTGCCAGCAGTTTAACAGGGAACTCAAACTATGGCTACACCCTC. It encodes CASSLTGNSNYGYTL.